Each of the 13 T cell receptor beta chains below was sequenced from the same sample in a study of long-term antiretroviral therapy in people with HIV. It was version v3.0 of the immunoSEQ assay that was run at survey level. Profiling relied on immunoSEQ multiplex PCR, and the TCRdb table lists in-frame clones only, not all of them. The table has about 25,000 clones, under 80% seen once. The sample here was unsorted PBMCs, taken 0.5 years after starting antiretroviral therapy. The receptors come from a woman between 40 and 55 years old with HIV.

V gene TRBV6-5 combines with J gene TRBJ1-1; no reliable D call. V lost 6 bases and J 4 bases, leaving 12 bases between the germline ends. The CDR3 length is 13 residues. Germline V gene data show CDR1 as MNHEY and CDR2 as SVGAGI. The CDR3 DNA sequence: TGTGCCAGCAGACGGGCAGTGGGCACTGAAGCTTTCTTT. Translated: CASRRAVGTEAFF.

The chain uses TRBV11-2 and TRBJ2-5, with TRBD1 matching over 8 bases. After removal of 5 bases from V and 3 bases from J, the junction contained 5 bases not matched to a gene. Germline V gives CDR1 SGHAT, CDR2 FQNNGV. The CDR3 length is 14 residues. DNA for the CDR3: TGTGCCAGCAGCCCCGGACAGGGTGAAGAGACCCAGTACTTC. Protein: CASSPGQGEETQYF.

The chain employs TRBV27 and TRBJ1-2; TRBD1 aligns across 7 bases. Germline CDR1 and CDR2: MNHEY and SMNVEV (reference sequence). This CDR3 comprises 15 residues. The V and J ends lost 5 bases and 6 bases, in that order; junction bases with no gene match: 12. This chain's CDR3 is CASSPWTGGRNGYTF. The DNA for the CDR3 is TGTGCCAGCAGTCCGTGGACAGGTGGTAGGAATGGCTACACCTTC.

The J gene is TRBJ2-7, the V gene TRBV6-6; weak D call: TRBD1 (6 bases). The CDR3 is 13 amino acids. Germline CDR1 MNHNY, CDR2 SVGAGI (reference sequence). Trimming took 2 bases from V and 3 from J, leaving 8 bases between them. The CDR3 spells CASSYGQSYEQYF. DNA of the CDR3: TGTGCCAGCAGTTACGGACAGAGCTACGAGCAGTACTTC.

V and J are TRBV27 and TRBJ1-1, with 8 positions matching TRBD1. The CDR3 length is 14 residues. With V trimmed by 3 bases and J by 3 bases, 3 bases remained unmatched. The germline V gene encodes CDR1 MNHEY and CDR2 SMNVEV (reference sequence). The CDR3 nucleotides are TGTGCCAGCAGTTTTAACAGGGGGGACACTGAAGCTTTCTTT. This sequence encodes CASSFNRGDTEAFF.

CDR3 protein: CAISVGTSDTQYF. DNA of the CDR3: TGTGCCATCAGTGTCGGAACTAGCGACACGCAGTATTTT. This chain uses TRBV10-3 with TRBJ2-3, with 7 bases aligning to TRBD2. With V trimmed by 4 bases and J by 9 bases, 7 bases remained unmatched. Germline CDR1 and CDR2: ENHRY and SYGVKD. CDR3 length: 13 residues.

The chain carries TRBV5-1 and TRBJ2-1; D is ambiguous. V was clipped by 2 bases and J by 8 bases, with 17 bases between them. This CDR3 has 15 residues. Germline V gene data show CDR1 as SGHRS and CDR2 as YFSETQ. CDR3 sequence: CASSLGLIGFDEQFF. The CDR3 DNA reads TGCGCCAGCAGCTTAGGATTAATCGGGTTCGATGAGCAGTTCTTC.

The rearrangement links TRBV7-2 to TRBJ1-3, with D unresolved. CDR1 and CDR2 from the germline V gene are SGHTA and FQGNSA. Deletions cut 7 bases from V and 2 bases from J, with 15 bases between. The CDR3 length is 15 residues. In DNA form, the CDR3 reads TGTGCCAGCACCTCCGACTTCAGTGCTGGAAACACCATATATTTT. Encoded protein: CASTSDFSAGNTIYF.

This sequence joins TRBV18 and TRBJ1-1, with TRBD1 as a possible D gene (5 bases). V gave up 2 bases and J gave up 1 base, with 8 bases separating them. The CDR3 runs to 14 residues. Germline V gene sequence: CDR1 KGHSH, CDR2 LQKENI. The DNA of the CDR3 is TGTGCCAGCTCACCAGCAGGGCGGAACACTGAAGCTTTCTTT. Translation: CASSPAGRNTEAFF.

The table lists this clone with a few counts. The chain couples TRBV28 to TRBJ1-4; TRBD1 is a possible D gene (5 bases). This CDR3 has 18 amino acids. Trimming stripped 5 bases from V and 5 bases from J, with 24 bases between. Looked up from germline, CDR1 is MDHEN and CDR2 is SYDVKM. The CDR3 region has the DNA TGTGCCAGCAGTACGAAGTTAGTCAGGGAAGGAGGGAATGAAAAACTGTTTTTT. It encodes CASSTKLVREGGNEKLFF. The whole variable domain, remainder taken from reference TRBV28 and TRBJ1-4, is DVKVTQSSRYLVKRTGEKVFLECVQDMDHENMFWYRQDPGLGLRLIYFSYDVKMKEKGDIPEGYSVSREKKERFSLILESASTNQTSMYLCASSTKLVREGGNEKLFFGSGTQLSVL.

The chain couples TRBV2 to TRBJ2-3; D might be TRBD2 (5 bases). Germline V gene sequence: CDR1 SNHLY, CDR2 FYNNEI. The CDR3 has 10 amino acids. The V gene lost 8 bases and the J gene lost 6 bases, with 6 bases spanning the gap. CDR3 residues: CASRGDTQYF. Written as DNA, the CDR3 is TGTGCCAGCCGCGGGGATACGCAGTATTTT. The whole variable domain, remainder taken from reference TRBV2 and TRBJ2-3, is EPEVTQTPSHQVTQMGQEVILRCVPISNHLYFYWYRQILGQKVEFLVSFYNNEISEKSEIFDDQFSVERPDGSNFTLKIRSTKLEDSAMYFCASRGDTQYFGPGTRLTVL.

The V and J genes are TRBV5-1 and TRBJ2-7; a weak D match, TRBD2 (6 bases). V dropped 0 bases and J dropped 12 bases, with 16 bases sitting between them. The CDR3 covers 13 residues. Germline CDR1 SGHRS, CDR2 YFSETQ. The CDR3 DNA sequence: TGCGCCAGCAGCTTGGGGGAAGTGGGGGGAAGGTACTTC. Its translation is CASSLGEVGGRYF.

This clone is termed medium-sized. The chain couples TRBV6-5 to TRBJ1-2, with 8 bases fitting TRBD1. CDR3 length: 14 amino acids. The J segment lost 8 bases and the V segment lost 6 bases, leaving 11 bases of the junction unmatched. Germline loops: CDR1 MNHEY, CDR2 SVGAGI. CDR3 DNA: TGTGCCAGCAGCCTACAGGGGGGAGGAGGCGGCTACACCTTC. Amino acid sequence: CASSLQGGGGGYTF.